This T cell receptor (beta chain) was recovered during a study of blood T cell repertoires in COVID-19. About the research overall: PBMCs, B-cell-depleted T cells, or T cells provided the cDNA or gDNA that made up the material.

Generated by immunoSEQ multiplex PCR, the TCRdb table keeps only in-frame clones and is missing some. Of roughly 400,000 clones in the sample, about 88% were seen once. Per germline, CDR1 KGHSH and CDR2 LQKENI. The J segment lost 2 bases and the V segment lost 6 bases, leaving 12 bases of the junction unmatched. The CDR3 runs 17 residues. Sequenced material: PBMCs or T cells enriched from blood (not recorded which). The gene calls are TRBV18 and TRBJ2-2; 7 bases map to TRBD2. This TCR was recovered from a woman under 30 who had been exposed to COVID-19. CDR3 residues: CASSPSGASGNTGELFF. The CDR3, as DNA: TGTGCCAGCTCCCCGTCTGGGGCTAGCGGAAACACCGGGGAGCTGTTTTTT.